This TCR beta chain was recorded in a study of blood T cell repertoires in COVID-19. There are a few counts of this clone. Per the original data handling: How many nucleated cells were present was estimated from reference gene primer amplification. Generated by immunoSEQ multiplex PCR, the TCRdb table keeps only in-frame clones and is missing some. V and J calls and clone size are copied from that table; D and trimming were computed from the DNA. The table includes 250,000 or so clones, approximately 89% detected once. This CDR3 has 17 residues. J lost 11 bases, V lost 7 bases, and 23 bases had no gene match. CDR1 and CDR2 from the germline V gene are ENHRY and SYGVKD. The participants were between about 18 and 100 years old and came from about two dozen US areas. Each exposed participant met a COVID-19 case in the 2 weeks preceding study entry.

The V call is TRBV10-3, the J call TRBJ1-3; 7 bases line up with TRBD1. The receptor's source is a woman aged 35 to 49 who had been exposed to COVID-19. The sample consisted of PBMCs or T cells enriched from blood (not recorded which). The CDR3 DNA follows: TGTGCCATCAAAGGCAGGGGGTCCTTGGGGGAGATTTCTCCCATATATTTT. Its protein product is CAIKGRGSLGEISPIYF.